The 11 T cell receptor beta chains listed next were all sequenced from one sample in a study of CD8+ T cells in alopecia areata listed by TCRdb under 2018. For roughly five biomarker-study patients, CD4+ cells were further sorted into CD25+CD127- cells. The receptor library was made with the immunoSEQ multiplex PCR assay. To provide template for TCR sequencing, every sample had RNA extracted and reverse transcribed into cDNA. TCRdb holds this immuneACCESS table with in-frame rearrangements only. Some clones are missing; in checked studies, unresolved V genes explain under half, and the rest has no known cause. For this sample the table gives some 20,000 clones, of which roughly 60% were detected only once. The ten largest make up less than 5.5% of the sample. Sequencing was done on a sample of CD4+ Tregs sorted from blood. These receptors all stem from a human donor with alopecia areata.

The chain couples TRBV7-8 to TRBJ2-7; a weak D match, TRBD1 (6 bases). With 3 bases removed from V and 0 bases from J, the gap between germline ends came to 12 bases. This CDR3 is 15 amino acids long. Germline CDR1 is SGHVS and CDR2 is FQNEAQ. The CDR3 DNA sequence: TGTGCCAGCAGCTTCCTCCGGGACACCTCCTACGAGCAGTACTTC. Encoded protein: CASSFLRDTSYEQYF.

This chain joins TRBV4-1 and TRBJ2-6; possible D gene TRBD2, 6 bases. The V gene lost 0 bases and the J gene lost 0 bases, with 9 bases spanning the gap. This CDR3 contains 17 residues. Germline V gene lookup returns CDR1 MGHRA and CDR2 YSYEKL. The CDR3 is CASSQEGGSSGANVLTF. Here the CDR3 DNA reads TGCGCCAGCAGCCAAGAGGGGGGTAGCTCTGGGGCCAACGTCCTGACTTTC.

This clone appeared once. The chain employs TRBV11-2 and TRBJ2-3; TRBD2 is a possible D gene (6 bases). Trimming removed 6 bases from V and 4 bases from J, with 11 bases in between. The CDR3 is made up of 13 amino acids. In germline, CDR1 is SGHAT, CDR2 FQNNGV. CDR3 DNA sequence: TGTGCCAGCAGACAAGGAGGGGCAGATACGCAGTATTTT. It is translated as CASRQGGADTQYF.

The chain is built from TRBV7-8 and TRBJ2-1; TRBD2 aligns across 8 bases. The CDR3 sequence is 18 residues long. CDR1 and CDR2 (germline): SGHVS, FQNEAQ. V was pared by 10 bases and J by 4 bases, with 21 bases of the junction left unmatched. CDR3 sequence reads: CAIVRPDHGSGSYNEQFF. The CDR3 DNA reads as TGTGCCATTGTACGCCCCGACCATGGAAGCGGGAGTTACAATGAGCAGTTCTTC. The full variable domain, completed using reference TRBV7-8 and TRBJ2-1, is GAGVSQSPRYKVAKRGQDVALRCDPISGHVSLFWYQQALGQGPEFLTYFQNEAQLDKSGLPSDRFFAERPEGSVSTLKIQRTQQEDSAVYLCAIVRPDHGSGSYNEQFFGPGTRLTVL.

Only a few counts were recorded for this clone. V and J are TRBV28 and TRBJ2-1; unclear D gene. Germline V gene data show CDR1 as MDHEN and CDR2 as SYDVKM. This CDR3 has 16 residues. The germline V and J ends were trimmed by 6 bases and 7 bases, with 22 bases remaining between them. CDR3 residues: CASRSFAGPRSNEQFF. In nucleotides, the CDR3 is TGTGCCAGCAGATCCTTCGCCGGGCCCAGAAGTAATGAGCAGTTCTTC.

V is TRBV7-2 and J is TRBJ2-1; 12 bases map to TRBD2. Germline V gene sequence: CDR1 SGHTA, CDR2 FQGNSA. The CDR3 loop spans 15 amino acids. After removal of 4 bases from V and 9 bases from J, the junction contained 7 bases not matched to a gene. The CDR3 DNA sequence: TGTGCCAGCAGCTCTGCTAGCGGGGGGGCCGGTGAGCAGTTCTTC. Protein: CASSSASGGAGEQFF.

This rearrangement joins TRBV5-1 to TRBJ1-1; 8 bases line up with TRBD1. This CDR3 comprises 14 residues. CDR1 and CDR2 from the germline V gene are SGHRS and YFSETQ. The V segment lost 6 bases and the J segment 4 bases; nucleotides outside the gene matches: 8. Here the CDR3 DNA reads TGCGCCAGCAATACACAGGGGGTAGGCACTGAAGCTTTCTTT. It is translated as CASNTQGVGTEAFF.

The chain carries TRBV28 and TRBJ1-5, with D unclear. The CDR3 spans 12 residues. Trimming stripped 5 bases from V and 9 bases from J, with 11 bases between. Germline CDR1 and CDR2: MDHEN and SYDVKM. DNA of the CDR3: TGTGCCAGCAGTCGAGAAATTAGGCCCCAGCATTTT. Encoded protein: CASSREIRPQHF.

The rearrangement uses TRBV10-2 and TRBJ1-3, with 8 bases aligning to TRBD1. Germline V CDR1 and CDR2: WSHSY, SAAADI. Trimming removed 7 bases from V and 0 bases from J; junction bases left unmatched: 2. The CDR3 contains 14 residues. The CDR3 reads CASKGQGSGNTIYF. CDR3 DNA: TGCGCCAGCAAAGGACAGGGCTCTGGAAACACCATATATTTT.

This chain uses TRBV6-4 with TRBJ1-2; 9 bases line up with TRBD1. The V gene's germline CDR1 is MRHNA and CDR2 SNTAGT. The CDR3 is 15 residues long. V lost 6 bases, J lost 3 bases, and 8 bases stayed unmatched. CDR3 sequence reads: CASRAAGQGHYGYTF. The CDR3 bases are TGTGCCAGCAGGGCAGCGGGACAGGGACACTATGGCTACACCTTC.

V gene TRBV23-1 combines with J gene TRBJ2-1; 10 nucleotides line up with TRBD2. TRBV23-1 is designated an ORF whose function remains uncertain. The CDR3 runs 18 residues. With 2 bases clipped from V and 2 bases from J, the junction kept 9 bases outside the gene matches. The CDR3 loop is CASSQGLEAGGPYNEQFF. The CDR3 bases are TGCGCCAGCAGTCAAGGGCTTGAAGCGGGGGGGCCCTACAATGAGCAGTTCTTC.